This T cell receptor (beta chain) was sequenced during a study of T-cell memory formation after mild COVID-19. This clonotype was found a few times. Its specificity is not known. General study findings and limits: Day 15 to 85 contracting clones showed balanced CD4/CD8; day 15 to 37 expanders favored CD4+.

V lost 0 bases, J lost 13 bases, and 19 bases lay in between. Germline loops: CDR1 SGHAT, CDR2 FQNNGV. The CDR3 runs 15 residues. Constant-segment primers were used for 5'RACE, and the resulting TCR alpha and TCR beta cDNA libraries carried sample barcodes and UMIs. TCRdb called the 5' RACE reads again in MiXCR, with one record for every CDR3 protein. The repertoire has 350,000 to 450,000 distinct CDR3 sequences, under 15% of them found once; the top ten carry roughly a fifth. The source of this sequence is a man in his late teens or twenties who had mild COVID-19 (a few samples of this study predate the infection). Cell type and time point are not known. This chain connects TRBV11-2 to TRBJ2-1; D not resolved. Sequencing was done on a sample of PBMCs or a T cell subset sorted from them (not recorded which). The CDR3 sequence is CASSLDFGMAHIQFF. CDR3 in DNA: TGTGCCAGCAGCTTAGATTTTGGGATGGCACACATTCAGTTCTTC. Together with reference TRBV11-2 and TRBJ2-1, the CDR3 gives the full variable domain: EAGVAQSPRYKIIEKRQSVAFWCNPISGHATLYWYQQILGQGPKLLIQFQNNGVVDDSQLPKDRFSAERLKGVDSTLKIQPAKLEDSAVYLCASSLDFGMAHIQFFGPGTRLTVL.